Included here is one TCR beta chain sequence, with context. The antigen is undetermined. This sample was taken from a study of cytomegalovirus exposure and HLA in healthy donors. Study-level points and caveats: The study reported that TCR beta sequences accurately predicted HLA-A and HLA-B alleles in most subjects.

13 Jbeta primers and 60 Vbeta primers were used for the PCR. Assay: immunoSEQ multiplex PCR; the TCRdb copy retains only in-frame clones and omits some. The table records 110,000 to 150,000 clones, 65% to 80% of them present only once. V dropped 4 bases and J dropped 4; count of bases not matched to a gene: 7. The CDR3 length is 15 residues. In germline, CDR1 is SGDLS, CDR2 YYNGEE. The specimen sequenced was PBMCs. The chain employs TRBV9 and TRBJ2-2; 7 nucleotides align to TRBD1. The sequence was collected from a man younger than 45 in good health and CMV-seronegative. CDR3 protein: CASSHKGAPTGELFF. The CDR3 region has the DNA TGTGCCAGCAGCCATAAGGGGGCGCCCACCGGGGAGCTGTTTTTT.